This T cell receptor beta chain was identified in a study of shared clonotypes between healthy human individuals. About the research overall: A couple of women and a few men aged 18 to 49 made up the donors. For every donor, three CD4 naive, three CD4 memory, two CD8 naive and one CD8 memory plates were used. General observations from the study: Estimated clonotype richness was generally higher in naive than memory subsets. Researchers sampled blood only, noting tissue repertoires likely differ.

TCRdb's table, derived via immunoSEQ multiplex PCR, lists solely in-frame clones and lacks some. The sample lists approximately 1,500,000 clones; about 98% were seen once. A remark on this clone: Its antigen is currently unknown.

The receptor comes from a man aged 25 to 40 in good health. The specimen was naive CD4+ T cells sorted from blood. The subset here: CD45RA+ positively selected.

Written as DNA, the CDR3 is TGCAGCGCTGGAGGGCTATCATACAATGAGCAGTTCTTC. Residues: CSAGGLSYNEQFF. The V and J genes are TRBV29-1 and TRBJ2-1, with D tentatively TRBD2 (6 bases). Trimming stripped 7 bases from V and 4 bases from J, with 14 bases between. Germline V gene data show CDR1 as SQVTM and CDR2 as ANQGSEA. CDR3 length: 13 amino acids.